A selection of T cell receptor beta chains follows, all from one sample in a study of read filtering for tumor transcriptome and immune sequencing. Each CDR3 protein gets one entry after TCRdb re-called the reads with MiXCR. The table lists 35,000 to 40,000 distinct CDR3 sequences, about 15% of them singletons. The specimen sequenced was a population of CD138-negative cells sorted from bone marrow. The receptor set was obtained from a donor aged 40 or over with multiple myeloma. Both conserved end residues are part of each CDR3. Each record gives: J gene, CDR3 length, V gene, clone size, D gene, CDR3 DNA, CDR3 protein. The D gene is left open where the match is weak. Size is stated for part of the rows, as once, few or many counts, or as a class when the clone is expanded.

TRBJ2-7,14,TRBV28,many,.,TGTGCCAGCAGGGACATCCTAAACTCCTACGAGCAGTACTTC,CASRDILNSYEQYF
TRBJ1-1,12,TRBV12-3/TRBV12-4,many,.,TGTGCCAGCAACAGGGTCGGGGCTGAAGCTTTCTTT,CASNRVGAEAFF
TRBJ2-7,12,TRBV30,many,TRBD2,TGTGCCTGCTACCGGTCGGGGGGGGAGCAGTACTTC,CACYRSGGEQYF
TRBJ2-4,14,TRBV27,many,.,TGTGCCAGCAGCCTCAGGGGTGGGGGAAACATTCAGTACTTC,CASSLRGGGNIQYF
TRBJ1-5,15,TRBV5-1,many,.,TGCGCCAGCAGCCTCGAAGGGGGAAGCAATCAGCCCCAGCATTTT,CASSLEGGSNQPQHF
TRBJ1-6,15,TRBV27,many,.,TGTGCCAGCAGTTTCAGGGGTTTTTCGGATTCACCCCTCTACTTT,CASSFRGFSDSPLYF
TRBJ2-6,18,TRBV7-8,.,TRBD1,TGTGCCAGCGGCTTGGGACAGGGGGTCAACTCTGGGGCCAACGTCCTGACTTTC,CASGLGQGVNSGANVLTF
TRBJ2-7,15,TRBV5-1,many,TRBD1,TGCGCCAGCAGCTGGGGACAGGGGCCCTCCTACGAGCAGTACTTC,CASSWGQGPSYEQYF
TRBJ2-1,13,TRBV4-1,.,.,TGCGCCAGCATCCAAGAACCGGAAAATGAGCAATTCTTC,CASIQEPENEQFF
TRBJ1-5,15,TRBV20-1,many,.,TGCAGTGCTAGAGGGACAGCCGCTAGCAATCAGCCCCAGCATTTT,CSARGTAASNQPQHF
TRBJ1-5,14,TRBV6-1,many,.,TGTGCCAGCAATCCGGGGGGGAGCAATCAGCCCCAGCATTTT,CASNPGGSNQPQHF
TRBJ2-1,15,TRBV5-5,many,.,TGTGCCAGCAGCTCTGGACAGAGCTCCTACAATGAGCAGTTCTTC,CASSSGQSSYNEQFF
TRBJ1-1,15,TRBV5-1,many,.,TGCGCCAGCAGTCCAATAGGGACATCGAGTCCTGAAGCTTTCTTT,CASSPIGTSSPEAFF
TRBJ1-4,14,TRBV7-2,many,.,TGTGCCAGCAGCTCAGCCCACCTAAGTGAAAAACTGTTTTTT,CASSSAHLSEKLFF
TRBJ1-1,16,TRBV10-2,many,TRBD1,TGCGCCAGCAGTGAGAGGTGGGGACAGTTGAACACTGAAGCTTTCTTT,CASSERWGQLNTEAFF
TRBJ1-1,11,TRBV7-9,.,.,TGTGCCAGCAGCCCGGTGGGTCGAGCTTTCTTT,CASSPVGRAFF
TRBJ2-6,16,TRBV12-3/TRBV12-4,many,.,TGTGCCAGCAGCCTAGGGGTGGGGTCTGGGGCCAACGTCCTGACTTTC,CASSLGVGSGANVLTF
TRBJ1-2,14,TRBV6-5,many,.,TGTGCCAGCAGTTACACCGACGGTAACTATGGCTACACCTTC,CASSYTDGNYGYTF
TRBJ1-4,14,TRBV20-1,many,.,TGCAGTGCGACCCGGACCACCAGTGGTGAAAAACTGTTTTTT,CSATRTTSGEKLFF
TRBJ1-1,13,TRBV5-1,many,.,TGCGCCAGCAGCAACGTCATGAACACTGAAGCTTTCTTT,CASSNVMNTEAFF
TRBJ2-3,19,TRBV9,many,TRBD2,TGTGCCAGCAGCGTAGGGGCTAGCGGGGGCGCAGGTCGTGCAGATACGCAGTATTTT,CASSVGASGGAGRADTQYF
TRBJ1-4,14,TRBV7-9,many,TRBD1,TGTGCCAGCAGCGAAGGGACAGGTGGTGAAAAACTGTTTTTT,CASSEGTGGEKLFF
TRBJ2-1,13,TRBV5-1,.,.,TGCGCCAGCAGCTTGGACACGGGAAATGAGCAGTTCTTC,CASSLDTGNEQFF
TRBJ2-4,16,TRBV4-1,many,.,TGCGCCAGCAGCCCCTCCCCGGAAGGTCCGGGAAACATTCAGTACTTC,CASSPSPEGPGNIQYF
TRBJ2-1,15,TRBV7-6,few,TRBD2,TGTGCCAGCAGCTTAACCGGGACTAGCGGGGGTGAGCAGTTCTTC,CASSLTGTSGGEQFF
TRBJ1-2,13,TRBV9,many,.,TGTGCCAGCAGCGTAGCTGGGGGTTATGGCTACACCTTC,CASSVAGGYGYTF
TRBJ2-7,17,TRBV4-1,many,TRBD1,TGCGCCAGCAGCCAGGGGGGCCCTGGACAGGGAAGCTTTGAGCAGTACTTC,CASSQGGPGQGSFEQYF
TRBJ2-3,12,TRBV20-1,many,.,TGCAGTGCTAGATCCCGGGGGGATACGCAGTATTTT,CSARSRGDTQYF
TRBJ1-5,16,TRBV28,few,TRBD1,TGTGCCAGCAGCTGGGGGGGGACAGCGGGCAATCAGCCCCAGCATTTT,CASSWGGTAGNQPQHF
TRBJ1-2,15,TRBV19,many,.,TGTGCCAGTAGTATTTCGGCTTGGGGTCTTTATGGCTACACCTTC,CASSISAWGLYGYTF
TRBJ1-1,15,TRBV3-1,.,.,TGTGCCAGCAGCCAAGGGGGGCGGATGAACACTGAAGCTTTCTTT,CASSQGGRMNTEAFF
TRBJ2-2,13,TRBV19,many,.,TGTGCCAGTAGTATTGCCCGAAATGGGGAGCTGTTTTTT,CASSIARNGELFF
TRBJ1-1,14,TRBV5-1,many,TRBD1,TGCGCCAGCAGCCGGGACAGGGAAAACACTGAAGCTTTCTTT,CASSRDRENTEAFF
TRBJ1-1,12,TRBV11-2,.,.,TGTGCCAGCAGCTTAGCCGGGACAGAAGCTTTCTTT,CASSLAGTEAFF
TRBJ2-7,14,TRBV7-9,.,.,TGTGCCAGCAGCTTCGTAGACTACTCCTACGAGCAGTACTTC,CASSFVDYSYEQYF
TRBJ1-4,13,TRBV6-2/TRBV6-3,.,.,TGTGCCAGCAGTTACGGATTTCCGGGAAAACTGTTTTTT,CASSYGFPGKLFF
TRBJ2-5,15,TRBV2,few,.,TGTGCCAGCAGTGAATTTGGGGGCCCACAAGAGACCCAGTACTTC,CASSEFGGPQETQYF
TRBJ1-5,15,TRBV7-6,many,TRBD1,TGTGCCAGCAGCTTAGGGGACAGGGGGTATCAGCCCCAGCATTTT,CASSLGDRGYQPQHF
TRBJ2-7,13,TRBV7-9,.,.,TGTGCCAGCAGCCCAGACGGGTCTTGCGAGCAGTACTTC,CASSPDGSCEQYF
TRBJ2-7,15,TRBV5-1,.,TRBD1,TGCGCCAGCAGCCCCCGACAGGGACCAACCTACGAGCAGTACTTC,CASSPRQGPTYEQYF
TRBJ2-1,15,TRBV4-3,many,.,TGCGCCAGCAGCCTAGCGTCGGGGACAATTGATGAGCAGTTCTTC,CASSLASGTIDEQFF
TRBJ1-5,15,TRBV7-2,many,.,TGTGCCAGCAGCTTAGAGCCCAATAGCAATCAGCCCCAGCATTTT,CASSLEPNSNQPQHF
TRBJ2-4,15,TRBV28,.,TRBD1,TGTGCCAGCAGTCCCACTGACAGGGGCGCAAACATTCAGTACTTC,CASSPTDRGANIQYF
TRBJ1-1,15,TRBV30,many,.,TGTGCCTGCCAGAGTTACCCTCTTCTCCACACTGAAGCTTTCTTT,CACQSYPLLHTEAFF